This TCR beta chain was documented in a study of beta chain features in type 1 diabetes. Study-wide results and limits: Patients' naive, central memory and Treg TCRB repertoires seemed closer to one another than those of healthy donors.

The sequenced template was cDNA made from the entire isolated RNA. Measured with immunoSEQ multiplex PCR; TCRdb has only the in-frame clones, and not every one. The sample yields approximately 100,000 clones, about 40% seen once. CD45RO/CCR7/CD25/CD127/CD95/CD27 sorting isolated CD4+ naive, central memory, regulatory and stem cell-like memory cells. On this clone itself: The antigen is not known.

This TCR came from a young woman in good health. The source material was stem cell memory CD4+ T cells from blood.

In nucleotides, the CDR3 is TGCGCCAGCAGGCAAGCCGGACAGGAACACACTGAAGCTTTCTTT. It translates to CASRQAGQEHTEAFF. The gene calls are TRBV5-1 and TRBJ1-1; 7 bases match TRBD1. Germline values: CDR1 SGHRS, CDR2 YFSETQ. V was pared by 5 bases and J by 3 bases, with 10 bases of the junction left unmatched. CDR3 size: 15 residues.